This note documents a single T cell receptor beta chain sequence. No cognate antigen has been identified for it. The germline V gene yields SGHRS for CDR1 and YFSETQ for CDR2. The cysteine opens and the phenylalanine closes a CDR3 of 13 amino acids. No DNA is recorded. This entry is derived from a study of monozygotic twins with inflammatory bowel disease (dated by TCRdb to the late 2010s). About the investigation overall: The full study comprised 30 or so monozygotic twin pairs: nine German pairs (four IBD-concordant, five IBD-discordant) and 19 IBD-discordant Danish pairs. The search for disease-associated traits relied mainly on comparing, within discordant pairs, IBD patients with their genetically identical healthy co-twins. Each individual had, on average, about 151 000 unique TCRalpha sequences and 181 000 unique TCRbeta sequences available for analysis. Broader findings and caveats from the paper: IBD patients shared fewer clonotypes with other individuals than healthy twins did, most markedly in patients showing signs of disease activity. The analysis was unable to tell apart different T cell subtypes. Concordant and discordant twins showed no difference in repertoire similarity, possibly because of limited statistical power. Background noise and inter-individual variability may have been introduced into the repertoires by the differing immunosuppressive treatments among patients. The results gave no support for a single strong signal or clonotype linked to IBD. TCRbeta repertoire diversity, by inverse Simpson index, was decreased in IBD patients compared with their healthy co-twins.

Preparation of the library involved 5' RACE. For each TCR library, around 3,800 ng of total RNA was used. cDNA was synthesized with SMARTScribe reverse transcriptase in eight separate reactions per sample. During cDNA synthesis, template switching was used to introduce unique molecular identifiers that contained a 6-nucleotide sample barcode. Two nested PCRs of about 16 and 10 cycles amplified the TCRalpha and TCRbeta cDNA, and bead purification followed each PCR. Before amplification, cDNA was treated with uracil DNA-glycosylase and purified using the QIAquick PCR purification kit. The second PCR was the step at which Illumina TruSeq-compatible adapters and sample-specific barcodes were added. Library quality and concentration were checked on TapeStation and Qubit, and libraries were pooled at 5 ng each. Sequencing of the pooled libraries was done on an Illumina HiSeq2500 single-index Rapid Run using custom sequencing primers and 2 x 100 bp reads. The published analysis was carried out like this. UMI-based consensus assembly with MiGEC version 1.2.6 was used to correct PCR and sequencing errors. V(D)J alignment, clonotype assembly and CDR3 extraction were performed with MiXCR version 2.1.1. Normalisation of gene usage, clonotype sharing and MAIT/NKT TCR abundance was achieved by analysing the top 1000, 10 000 and 20 000 clonotypes per sample. After downsampling to 27 000 UMIs, diversity was calculated as the inverse Simpson index using the vegan R package. Paired Mann-Whitney U tests were applied to discordant twin pairs, and Benjamini-Hochberg correction was used for multiple testing. Each entry corresponds to one CDR3 protein sequence from reads that TCRdb reprocessed, and DNA is not given. The V and J calls come from TCRdb's annotation, not from the publication. The sample table holds under 200,000 distinct CDR3 sequences. 2.8% of the sample comes from the top ten.

From each donor, a 2.5 ml peripheral blood sample was drawn into PAXgene tubes and stored at -80 degrees C. Without any T cell sorting, total RNA was extracted from whole blood using the PAXgene blood miRNA kit on an automated QIAcube. Peripheral blood from monozygotic twin pairs, either concordant or discordant for inflammatory bowel disease, underwent deep TCRalpha and TCRbeta repertoire profiling that used unique molecular barcoding. Smoking habits were recorded for all twin pairs, with individuals classified as current, former or never smokers. The receptor was derived from a human donor with ulcerative colitis or Crohn's disease, or a healthy co-twin of an affected twin (not recorded which). The source material was blood. The rearranged chain carries TRBV5-1 and TRBJ2-7; lacking DNA, the TRBD1 call made by TCRdb goes unchecked. The CDR3: CASSSPGNPEQYF.